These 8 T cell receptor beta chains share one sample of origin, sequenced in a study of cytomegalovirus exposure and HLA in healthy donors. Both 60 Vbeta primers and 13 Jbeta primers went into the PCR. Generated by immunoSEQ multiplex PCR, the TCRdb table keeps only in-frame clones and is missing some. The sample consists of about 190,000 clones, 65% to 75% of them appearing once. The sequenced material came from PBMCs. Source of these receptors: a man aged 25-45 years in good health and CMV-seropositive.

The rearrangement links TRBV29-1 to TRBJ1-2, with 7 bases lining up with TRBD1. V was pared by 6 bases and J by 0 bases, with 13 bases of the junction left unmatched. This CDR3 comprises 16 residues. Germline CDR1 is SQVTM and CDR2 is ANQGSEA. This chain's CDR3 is CSVTMRRTGTNYGYTF. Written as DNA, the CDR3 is TGCAGCGTAACTATGAGAAGGACAGGCACTAACTATGGCTACACCTTC.

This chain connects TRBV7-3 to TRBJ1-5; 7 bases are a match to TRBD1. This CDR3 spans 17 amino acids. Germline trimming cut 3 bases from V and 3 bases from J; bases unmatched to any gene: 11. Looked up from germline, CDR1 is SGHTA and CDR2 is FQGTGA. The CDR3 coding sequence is TGTGCCAGCAGCTTCAACTCCGGGACAGAGTCCAATCAGCCCCAGCATTTT. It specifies CASSFNSGTESNQPQHF. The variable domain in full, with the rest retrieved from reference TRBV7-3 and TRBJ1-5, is GAGVSQTPSNKVTEKGKYVELRCDPISGHTALYWYRQSLGQGPEFLIYFQGTGAADDSGLPNDRFFAVRPEGSVSTLKIQRTERGDSAVYLCASSFNSGTESNQPQHFGDGTRLSIL.

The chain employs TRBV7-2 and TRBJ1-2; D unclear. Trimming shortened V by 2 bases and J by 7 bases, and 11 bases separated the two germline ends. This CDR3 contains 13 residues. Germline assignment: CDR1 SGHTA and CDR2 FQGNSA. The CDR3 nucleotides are TGTGCCAGCAGCTTACCCCAAATAGTTGGCTACACCTTC. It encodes CASSLPQIVGYTF.

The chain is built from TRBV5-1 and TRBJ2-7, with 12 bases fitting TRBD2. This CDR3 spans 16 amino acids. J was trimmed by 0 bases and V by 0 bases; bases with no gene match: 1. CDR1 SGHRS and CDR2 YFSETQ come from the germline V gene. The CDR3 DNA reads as TGCGCCAGCAGCTTGGGACTAGCGGGGGACTCCTACGAGCAGTACTTC. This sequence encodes CASSLGLAGDSYEQYF.

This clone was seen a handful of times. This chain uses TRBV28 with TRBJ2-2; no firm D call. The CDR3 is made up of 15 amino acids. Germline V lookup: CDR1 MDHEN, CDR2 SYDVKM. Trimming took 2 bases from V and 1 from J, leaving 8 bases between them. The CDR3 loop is CASSLGGGNTGELFF. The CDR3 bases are TGTGCCAGCAGTTTAGGCGGCGGGAACACCGGGGAGCTGTTTTTT. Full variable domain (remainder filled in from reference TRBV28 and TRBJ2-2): DVKVTQSSRYLVKRTGEKVFLECVQDMDHENMFWYRQDPGLGLRLIYFSYDVKMKEKGDIPEGYSVSREKKERFSLILESASTNQTSMYLCASSLGGGNTGELFFGEGSRLTVL.

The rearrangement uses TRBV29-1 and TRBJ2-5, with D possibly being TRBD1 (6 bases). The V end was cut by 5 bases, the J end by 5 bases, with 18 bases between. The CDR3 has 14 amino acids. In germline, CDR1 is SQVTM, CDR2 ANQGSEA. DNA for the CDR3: TGCAGCGTTTCCCTTACAGGGACCCGGGAGACCCAGTACTTC. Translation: CSVSLTGTRETQYF.

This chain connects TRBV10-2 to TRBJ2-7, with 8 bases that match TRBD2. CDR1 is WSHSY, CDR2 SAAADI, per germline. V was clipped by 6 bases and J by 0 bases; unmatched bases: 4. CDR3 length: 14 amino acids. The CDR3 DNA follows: TGCGCCAGCAGCAGAGCGGGGGACTCCTACGAGCAGTACTTC. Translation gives CASSRAGDSYEQYF.

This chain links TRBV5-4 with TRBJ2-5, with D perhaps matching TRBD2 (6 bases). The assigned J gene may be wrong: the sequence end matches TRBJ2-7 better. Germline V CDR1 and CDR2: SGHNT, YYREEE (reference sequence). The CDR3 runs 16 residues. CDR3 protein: CASSGGGGRSSYEQYF. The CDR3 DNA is TGTGCCAGCAGCGGGGGTGGTGGGAGGAGCTCCTACGAGCAGTACTTC.